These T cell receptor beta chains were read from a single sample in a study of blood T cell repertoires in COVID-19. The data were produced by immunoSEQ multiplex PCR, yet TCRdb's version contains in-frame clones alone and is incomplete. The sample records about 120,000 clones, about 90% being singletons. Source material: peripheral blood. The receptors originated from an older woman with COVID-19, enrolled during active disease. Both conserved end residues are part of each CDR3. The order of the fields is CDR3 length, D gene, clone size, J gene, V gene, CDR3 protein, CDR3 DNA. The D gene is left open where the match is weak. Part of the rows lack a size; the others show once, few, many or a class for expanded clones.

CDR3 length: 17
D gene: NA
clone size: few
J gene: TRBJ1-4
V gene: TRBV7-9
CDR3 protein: CASSSPRVGATNEKLFF
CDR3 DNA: TGTGCCAGCAGCTCACCCCGGGTGGGTGCAACTAATGAAAAACTGTTTTTT

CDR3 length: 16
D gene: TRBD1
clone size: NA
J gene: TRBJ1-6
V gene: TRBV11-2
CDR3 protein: CASSLGADRGNSPLHF
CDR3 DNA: TGTGCCAGCAGCTTAGGAGCAGACAGGGGAAATTCACCCCTCCACTTT

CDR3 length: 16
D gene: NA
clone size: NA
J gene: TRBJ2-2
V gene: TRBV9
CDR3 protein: CASSVVGGGNTGELFF
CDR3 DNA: TGTGCCAGCAGCGTAGTCGGGGGTGGGAACACCGGGGAGCTGTTTTTT

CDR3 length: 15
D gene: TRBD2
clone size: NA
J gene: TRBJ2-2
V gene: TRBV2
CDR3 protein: CASSLSGGNTGELFF
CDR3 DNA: TGTGCCAGCAGTCTTAGCGGGGGAAACACCGGGGAGCTGTTTTTT

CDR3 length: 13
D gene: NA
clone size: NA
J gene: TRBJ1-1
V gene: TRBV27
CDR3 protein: CASSDKVNTEAFF
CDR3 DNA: TGTGCCAGCAGCGACAAAGTGAACACTGAAGCTTTCTTT

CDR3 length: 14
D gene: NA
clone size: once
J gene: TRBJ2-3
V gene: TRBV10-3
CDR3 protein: CAIRPGDGTDTQYF
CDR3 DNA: TGTGCCATCAGGCCGGGGGACGGCACAGATACGCAGTATTTT

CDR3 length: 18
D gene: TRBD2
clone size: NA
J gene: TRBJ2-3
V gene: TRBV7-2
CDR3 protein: CASSPRGAGGSGTDTQYF
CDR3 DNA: TGTGCCAGCAGCCCGCGGGGGGCGGGGGGATCCGGGACAGATACGCAGTATTTT

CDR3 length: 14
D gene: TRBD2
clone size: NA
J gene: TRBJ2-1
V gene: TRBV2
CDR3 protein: CASKPRGGNNEQFF
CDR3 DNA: TGTGCCAGCAAGCCGCGCGGGGGGAACAATGAGCAGTTCTTC

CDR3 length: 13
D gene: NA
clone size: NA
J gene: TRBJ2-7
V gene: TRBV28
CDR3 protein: CASSLRLTYEQYF
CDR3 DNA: TGTGCCAGCAGTTTGCGGCTAACCTACGAGCAGTACTTC

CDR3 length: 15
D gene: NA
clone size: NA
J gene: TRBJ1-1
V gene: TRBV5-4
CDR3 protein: CASSSQLSMNTEAFF
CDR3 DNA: TGTGCCAGCAGCTCCCAACTATCCATGAACACTGAAGCTTTCTTT

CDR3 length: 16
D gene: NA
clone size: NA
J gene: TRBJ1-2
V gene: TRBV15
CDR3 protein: CATSRTWPGDTYGYTF
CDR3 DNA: TGTGCCACCAGCAGGACATGGCCGGGAGACACCTATGGCTACACCTTC

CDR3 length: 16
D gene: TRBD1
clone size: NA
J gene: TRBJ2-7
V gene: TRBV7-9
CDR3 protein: CASSLAGGTGGYEQYF
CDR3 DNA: TGTGCCAGCAGCTTAGCGGGCGGGACAGGGGGCTACGAGCAGTACTTC

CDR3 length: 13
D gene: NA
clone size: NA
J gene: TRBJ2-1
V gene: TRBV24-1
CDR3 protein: CATAATGTGEQFF
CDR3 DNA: TGTGCCACCGCAGCCACAGGTACTGGTGAGCAGTTCTTC

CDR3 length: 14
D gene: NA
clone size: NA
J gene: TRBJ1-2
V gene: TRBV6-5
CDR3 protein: CASSPVQGPYGYTF
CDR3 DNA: TGTGCCAGCAGCCCCGTACAGGGCCCTTATGGCTACACCTTC

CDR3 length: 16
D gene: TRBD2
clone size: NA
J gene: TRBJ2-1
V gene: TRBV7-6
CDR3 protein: CASTYGLAGLYNEQFF
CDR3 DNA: TGTGCCAGCACCTACGGACTAGCGGGCCTCTACAATGAGCAGTTCTTC

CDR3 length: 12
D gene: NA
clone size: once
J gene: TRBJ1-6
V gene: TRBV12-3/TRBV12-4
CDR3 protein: CASSLRNSPLHF
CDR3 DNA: TGTGCCAGCAGTTTACGGAATTCACCCCTCCACTTT

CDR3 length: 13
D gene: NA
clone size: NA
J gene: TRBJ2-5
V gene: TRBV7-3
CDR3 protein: CASSLSGEGTQYF
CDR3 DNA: TGTGCCAGCAGCTTATCGGGAGAGGGGACCCAGTACTTC

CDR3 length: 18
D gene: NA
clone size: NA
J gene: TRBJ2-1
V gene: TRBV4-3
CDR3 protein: CASSQDRPGGLPYNEQFF
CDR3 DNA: TGCGCCAGCAGCCAAGATCGACCGGGGGGCCTACCTTACAATGAGCAGTTCTTC

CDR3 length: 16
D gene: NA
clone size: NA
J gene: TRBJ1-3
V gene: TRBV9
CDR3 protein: CASSVAGRASGNTIYF
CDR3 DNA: TGTGCCAGCAGCGTAGCTGGGAGGGCCTCTGGAAACACCATATATTTT

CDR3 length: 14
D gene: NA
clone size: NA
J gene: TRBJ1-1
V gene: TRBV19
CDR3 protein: CASSKTFMNTEAFF
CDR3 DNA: TGTGCCAGTAGTAAGACATTCATGAACACTGAAGCTTTCTTT

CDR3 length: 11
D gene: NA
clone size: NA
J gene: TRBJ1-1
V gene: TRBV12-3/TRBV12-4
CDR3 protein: CASTRNTEAFF
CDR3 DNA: TGTGCCAGCACCAGGAACACTGAAGCTTTCTTT

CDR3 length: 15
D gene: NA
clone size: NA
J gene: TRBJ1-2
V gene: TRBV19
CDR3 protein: CASSIDTNRAYGYTF
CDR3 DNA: TGTGCCAGTAGTATAGATACGAACAGGGCCTATGGCTACACCTTC

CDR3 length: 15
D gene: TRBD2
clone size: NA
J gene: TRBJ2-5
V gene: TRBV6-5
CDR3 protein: CASSSLAGVKETQYF
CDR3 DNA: TGTGCCAGCAGTTCCCTAGCGGGGGTAAAAGAGACCCAGTACTTC

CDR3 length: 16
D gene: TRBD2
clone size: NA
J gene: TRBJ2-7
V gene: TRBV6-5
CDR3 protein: CASSYSAGGLPYEQYF
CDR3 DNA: TGTGCCAGCAGTTACTCTGCGGGGGGCCTTCCCTACGAGCAGTACTTC

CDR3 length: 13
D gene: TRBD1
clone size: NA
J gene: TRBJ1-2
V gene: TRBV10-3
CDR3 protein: CATLTGTDYGYTF
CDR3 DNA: TGTGCCACCCTCACGGGGACAGACTATGGCTACACCTTC

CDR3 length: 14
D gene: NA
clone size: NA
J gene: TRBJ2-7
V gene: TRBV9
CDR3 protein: CASSVGHQSYEQYF
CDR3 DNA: TGTGCCAGCAGCGTAGGACATCAGTCCTACGAGCAGTACTTC

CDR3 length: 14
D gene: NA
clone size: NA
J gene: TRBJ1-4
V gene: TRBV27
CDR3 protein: CASSPLGENEKLFF
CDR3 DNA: TGTGCCAGCAGTCCGCTCGGGGAAAATGAAAAACTGTTTTTT

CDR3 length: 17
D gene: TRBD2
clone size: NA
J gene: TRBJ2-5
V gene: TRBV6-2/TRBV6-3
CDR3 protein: CASSARRLAGLQETQYF
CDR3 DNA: TGTGCCAGCAGTGCCAGGAGACTAGCGGGCCTCCAAGAGACCCAGTACTTC

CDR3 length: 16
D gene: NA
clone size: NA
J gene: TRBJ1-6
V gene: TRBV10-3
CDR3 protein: CAISFDRPVGDSPLHF
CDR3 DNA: TGTGCCATCAGCTTTGACAGGCCCGTCGGGGATTCACCCCTCCACTTT

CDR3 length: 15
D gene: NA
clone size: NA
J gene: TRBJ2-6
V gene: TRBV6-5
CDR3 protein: CASRKPGTGANVLTF
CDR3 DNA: TGTGCCAGCAGAAAACCCGGGACAGGGGCCAACGTCCTGACTTTC

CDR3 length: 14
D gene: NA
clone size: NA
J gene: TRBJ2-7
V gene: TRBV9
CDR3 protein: CASSVDEGSYEQYF
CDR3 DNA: TGTGCCAGCAGCGTAGATGAGGGTTCCTACGAGCAGTACTTC

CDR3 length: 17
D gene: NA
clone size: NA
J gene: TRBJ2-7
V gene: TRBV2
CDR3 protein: CASSRPQGASLSYEQYF
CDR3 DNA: TGTGCCAGCAGCCGACCGCAAGGGGCCTCCCTCTCCTACGAGCAGTACTTC

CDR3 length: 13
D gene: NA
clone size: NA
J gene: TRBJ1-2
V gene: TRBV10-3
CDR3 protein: CAVPLPTNYGYTF
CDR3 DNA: TGTGCCGTGCCACTACCTACTAACTATGGCTACACCTTC

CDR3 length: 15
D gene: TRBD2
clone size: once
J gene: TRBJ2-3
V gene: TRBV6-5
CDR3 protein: CASNVGIAGAPSQYF
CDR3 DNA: TGTGCCAGCAACGTCGGCATAGCGGGGGCCCCCTCGCAGTATTTT

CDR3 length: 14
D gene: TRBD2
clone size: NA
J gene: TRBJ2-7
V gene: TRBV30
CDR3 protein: CAWRRGTSLYEQYF
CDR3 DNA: TGTGCCTGGAGGAGGGGGACTAGCTTATACGAGCAGTACTTC

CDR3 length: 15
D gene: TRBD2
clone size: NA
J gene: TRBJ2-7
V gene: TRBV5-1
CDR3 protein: CASSWRGGSSYEQYF
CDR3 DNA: TGCGCCAGCAGCTGGCGGGGGGGGTCCTCCTACGAGCAGTACTTC

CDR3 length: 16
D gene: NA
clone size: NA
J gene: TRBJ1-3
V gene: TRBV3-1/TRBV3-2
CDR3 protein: CASSPGGTYSGNTIYF
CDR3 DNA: TGTGCCAGCAGCCCGGGGGGCACTTACTCTGGAAACACCATATATTTT

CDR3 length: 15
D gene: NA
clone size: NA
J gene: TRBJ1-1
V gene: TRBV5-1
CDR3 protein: CASSLAGGIGTEAFF
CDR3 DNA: TGCGCCAGCAGTTTGGCGGGGGGCATCGGCACTGAAGCTTTCTTT